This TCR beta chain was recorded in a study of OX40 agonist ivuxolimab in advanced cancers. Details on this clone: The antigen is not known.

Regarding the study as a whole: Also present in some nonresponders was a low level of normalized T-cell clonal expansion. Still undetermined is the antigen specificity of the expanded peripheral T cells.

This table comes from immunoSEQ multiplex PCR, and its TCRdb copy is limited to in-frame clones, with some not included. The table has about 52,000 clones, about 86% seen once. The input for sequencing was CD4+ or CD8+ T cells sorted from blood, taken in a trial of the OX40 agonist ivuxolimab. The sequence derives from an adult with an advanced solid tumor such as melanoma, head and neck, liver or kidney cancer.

CDR3 sequence: CASSLAERANTEAFF. Written as DNA, the CDR3 is TGTGCCAGCAGCTTGGCCGAGAGGGCGAACACTGAAGCTTTCTTT. The genes are TRBV5-4 and TRBJ1-1, with unresolved D. V was clipped by 0 bases and J by 1 base, with 10 bases between them. The CDR3 is 15 residues long. From germline, CDR1 is SGHNT and CDR2 YYREEE (reference sequence). The full variable domain, rest sourced from reference TRBV5-4 and TRBJ1-1, is ETGVTQSPTHLIKTRGQQVTLRCSSQSGHNTVSWYQQALGQGPQFIFQYYREEENGRGNFPPRFSGLQFPNYSSELNVNALELDDSALYLCASSLAERANTEAFFGQGTRLTVV.